The rows below give T cell receptor beta chains drawn from one sample of a study of blood T cells in healthy people across ages. TCRdb called the 5' RACE reads again in MiXCR, with one record for every CDR3 protein. The repertoire holds about 760,000 distinct CDR3 sequences, with about 25% as singletons. These data were also reused for a study on T cells of mothers and their children.

The sequencing sample was made of blood. The source is a boy aged 10-17 years in good health. The CDR3 runs from the conserved cysteine through the conserved F or W. Fields, in order: clone size, D gene, J gene, V gene, CDR3 protein, CDR3 DNA. D genes are given only for firm matches. Not every row has a clone size; where given, it reads once, few, many or a size class.

>NA|TRBD2|TRBJ2-7|TRBV7-2
CASSLAVVAGAGEQYF
TGTGCCAGCAGCTTAGCTGTGGTAGCGGGGGCTGGCGAGCAGTACTTC
>NA|NA|TRBJ2-5|TRBV10-3
CAISEDQETQYF
TGTGCCATCAGTGAGGATCAAGAGACCCAGTACTTC
>NA|NA|TRBJ1-2|TRBV20-1
CSVPGNGEESAFGYTF
TGCAGTGTTCCCGGGAACGGGGAAGAAAGTGCTTTTGGCTACACCTTC
>NA|TRBD1|TRBJ1-2|TRBV10-3
CAISESSGQGFGYTF
TGTGCCATCAGTGAGTCTTCCGGACAGGGGTTCGGCTACACCTTC
>NA|NA|TRBJ2-3|TRBV19
CASTTIENTDTQYF
TGTGCCAGTACGACGATAGAGAACACAGATACGCAGTATTTT
>NA|TRBD2|TRBJ2-3|TRBV7-2
CASSLTSGVADTQYF
TGTGCCAGCAGCTTGACTAGCGGGGTCGCAGATACGCAGTATTTT
>NA|NA|TRBJ2-1|TRBV4-1
CASSQSAVGPYNEQFF
TGCGCCAGCAGCCAGTCGGCCGTCGGCCCCTACAATGAGCAGTTCTTC
>NA|NA|TRBJ1-6|TRBV3-1
CASSPRAGSDPSPLHF
TGTGCCAGCAGCCCTCGGGCGGGATCGGACCCTTCACCCCTCCACTTT
>NA|NA|TRBJ2-5|TRBV7-9
CASSREVRETQYF
TGTGCCAGCAGCCGCGAGGTCAGGGAGACCCAGTACTTC
>NA|TRBD2|TRBJ2-1|TRBV9
CASSASPGLVVPEQFF
TGTGCCAGCAGCGCGTCACCGGGACTAGTCGTCCCCGAGCAGTTCTTC
>NA|NA|TRBJ2-7|TRBV11-2
CASSLGGPPYEQYF
TGTGCCAGCAGCTTAGGCGGGCCCCCCTACGAGCAGTACTTC
>NA|TRBD1|TRBJ1-2|TRBV4-3
CASSQGQGSYTF
TGCGCCAGCAGCCAAGGACAGGGGAGCTACACCTTC
>NA|TRBD1|TRBJ2-5|TRBV15
CATSRGDRGGETQYF
TGTGCCACCAGCAGAGGAGACAGGGGGGGCGAGACCCAGTACTTC
>few|NA|TRBJ2-5|TRBV28
CATTWDPKETQYF
TGTGCCACCACCTGGGACCCTAAAGAGACCCAGTACTTC
>few|TRBD2|TRBJ2-2|TRBV2
CASSERIAGVITGELFF
TGTGCCAGCAGTGAACGAATAGCGGGGGTGATCACCGGGGAGCTGTTTTTT
>few|NA|TRBJ2-1|TRBV6-2/TRBV6-3
CASSYSTGGWDSYNEQFF
TGTGCCAGCAGTTACTCGACCGGCGGCTGGGACTCCTACAATGAGCAGTTCTTC
>NA|TRBD2|TRBJ2-1|TRBV7-8
CASSIGLATYNEQFF
TGTGCCAGCAGCATCGGACTAGCAACCTACAATGAGCAGTTCTTC
>NA|NA|TRBJ2-2|TRBV7-2
CASSSTGPNTGELFF
TGTGCCAGCAGCTCGACCGGACCAAACACCGGGGAGCTGTTTTTT
>NA|TRBD2|TRBJ2-5|TRBV20-1
CSARDLVASGLQYF
TGCAGTGCTAGAGATCTCGTGGCTAGCGGGCTCCAGTACTTC
>many|NA|TRBJ2-1|TRBV9
CASSGGSYNEQFF
TGTGCCAGCAGCGGGGGGTCTTACAATGAGCAGTTCTTC
>NA|TRBD1|TRBJ1-1|TRBV4-1
CASSQDLGGGPTYTEAFF
TGCGCCAGCAGCCAAGATCTAGGGGGCGGACCTACTTACACTGAAGCTTTCTTT
>NA|NA|TRBJ2-2|TRBV25-1
CASSDLAGTIDTGELFF
TGTGCCAGCAGTGACCTCGCGGGGACAATAGACACCGGGGAGCTGTTTTTT
>NA|TRBD1|TRBJ2-7|TRBV6-2/TRBV6-3
CAGSYEGGAYEQYF
TGTGCCGGCAGTTACGAAGGGGGCGCCTACGAGCAGTACTTC
>few|TRBD1|TRBJ1-2|TRBV7-3
CAIQGDRGYGYTF
TGTGCCATCCAGGGGGACAGGGGCTATGGCTACACCTTC
>NA|NA|TRBJ1-1|TRBV6-1
CASSDLIFESLLNTEAFF
TGTGCCAGCAGTGACCTCATATTCGAAAGCCTCCTGAACACTGAAGCTTTCTTT
>few|TRBD2|TRBJ2-3|TRBV6-5
CASSSSSTSGGLNAQYF
TGTGCCAGCAGTTCTTCCTCGACTAGCGGGGGTCTAAATGCGCAGTATTTT
>NA|NA|TRBJ1-2|TRBV4-2
CASSPAGGGDGHTF
TGTGCCAGCAGCCCAGCGGGGGGAGGCGATGGCCACACCTTC
>NA|NA|TRBJ2-5|TRBV7-9
CASSSENPGQETQYF
TGTGCCAGCAGCTCCGAGAACCCCGGACAAGAGACCCAGTACTTC
>NA|TRBD1|TRBJ1-1|TRBV18
CASSPSGTENTEAFF
TGTGCCAGCTCACCCTCCGGGACAGAGAACACTGAAGCTTTCTTT
>NA|TRBD1|TRBJ2-5|TRBV7-7
CASSILDRQETQYF
TGTGCTAGCAGCATACTGGACAGGCAAGAGACCCAGTACTTC
>NA|NA|TRBJ1-3|TRBV12-3/TRBV12-4
CASNLQPVSGNTIYF
TGTGCCAGCAATCTGCAGCCCGTCTCTGGAAACACCATATATTTT
>NA|NA|TRBJ2-5|TRBV6-2/TRBV6-3
CASTGRPVSETQYF
TGTGCCAGCACCGGACGGCCTGTTTCCGAGACCCAGTACTTC
>NA|NA|TRBJ2-7|TRBV6-5
CASSYSPCLFVQGSLLHEQYF
TGTGCCAGCAGTTACTCGCCGTGTTTATTCGTACAGGGTAGTCTGTTACACGAGCAGTACTTC
>many|TRBD2|TRBJ2-1|TRBV20-1
CSAGTSGTYEQFF
TGCAGTGCGGGGACTAGCGGGACCTATGAGCAGTTCTTC
>NA|NA|TRBJ2-5|TRBV12-3/TRBV12-4
CASSHTGTQETQYF
TGTGCCAGCAGTCATACAGGGACCCAAGAGACCCAGTACTTC
>NA|NA|TRBJ2-5|TRBV6-2/TRBV6-3
CASGQGWETQYF
TGTGCCAGCGGCCAGGGGTGGGAGACCCAGTACTTC
>NA|NA|TRBJ1-2|TRBV29-1
CSVGQGPNYGYTF
TGCAGCGTTGGGCAGGGTCCTAACTATGGCTACACCTTC
>few|NA|TRBJ1-4|TRBV18
CASSPTGINEKLFF
TGTGCCAGCTCCCCCACAGGGATCAATGAAAAACTGTTTTTT
>NA|NA|TRBJ2-6|TRBV6-1
CASRQGFSSGVNVLTF
TGTGCCAGCAGGCAGGGCTTCAGCTCTGGGGTCAACGTCCTGACTTTC
>NA|TRBD1|TRBJ1-4|TRBV6-2/TRBV6-3
CASSTGGAIEKLFF
TGTGCCAGCAGTACAGGGGGCGCGATTGAAAAACTGTTTTTT
>once|NA|TRBJ2-3|TRBV21-1
CASSKRNGLLEGDTQYF
TGTGCCAGCAGCAAAAGAAATGGGCTACTTGAGGGCGATACGCAGTATTTT
>NA|TRBD1|TRBJ2-4|TRBV29-1
CSVEARDRNIQYF
TGCAGCGTTGAAGCCCGGGACAGAAACATTCAGTACTTC
>NA|NA|TRBJ1-1|TRBV13
CASSLVGMGGTEAFF
TGTGCCAGCAGCTTGGTAGGCATGGGAGGGACTGAAGCTTTCTTT
>NA|TRBD1|TRBJ2-5|TRBV29-1
CSVDLGTGGVGTQYF
TGCAGCGTTGATTTAGGGACAGGGGGAGTTGGGACCCAGTACTTC
>NA|TRBD2|TRBJ2-5|TRBV7-7
CASSHKTSGAQETQYF
TGTGCTAGCAGCCATAAGACTAGCGGGGCCCAAGAGACCCAGTACTTC
>NA|TRBD2|TRBJ2-5|TRBV7-2
CASSRGGGVQETQYF
TGTGCCAGCAGCCGTGGCGGGGGGGTCCAAGAGACCCAGTACTTC
>few|NA|TRBJ2-3|TRBV29-1
CSVEHGRRVPDTQYF
TGCAGCGTTGAACACGGGCGGCGGGTCCCAGATACGCAGTATTTT
>few|TRBD2|TRBJ2-2|TRBV27
CASSWTSGTGNTGELFF
TGTGCCAGCAGTTGGACTAGCGGAACGGGGAACACCGGGGAGCTGTTTTTT
>NA|NA|TRBJ2-5|TRBV7-9
CASSLGGYEAQYF
TGTGCCAGCAGCTTAGGGGGCTACGAGGCCCAGTACTTC
>NA|NA|TRBJ2-3|TRBV29-1
CSVWGLSTDTQYF
TGCAGCGTGTGGGGGCTTAGCACAGATACGCAGTATTTT
>NA|NA|TRBJ2-7|TRBV5-1
CASSPPELGYEQYF
TGCGCCAGCAGCCCCCCGGAATTGGGCTACGAGCAGTACTTC
>few|NA|TRBJ2-7|TRBV6-2/TRBV6-3
CASSYGGIYEQYF
TGTGCCAGCAGTTACGGGGGGATCTACGAGCAGTACTTC
>NA|NA|TRBJ2-2|TRBV6-5
CASRLDRYTGELFF
TGTGCCAGCAGGCTGGACAGATACACCGGGGAGCTGTTTTTT
>NA|TRBD2|TRBJ2-1|TRBV28
CASSFRAGLYNEQFF
TGTGCCAGCAGTTTCCGAGCGGGACTATACAATGAGCAGTTCTTC
>NA|TRBD1|TRBJ1-4|TRBV4-3
CASSQDGGTGGEKLFF
TGCGCCAGCAGTCAAGATGGAGGGACAGGGGGTGAAAAACTGTTTTTT
>NA|NA|TRBJ2-1|TRBV5-1
CASSLDELGQSEQFF
TGCGCCAGCAGCCTCGATGAATTGGGACAATCGGAGCAGTTCTTC
>NA|NA|TRBJ2-1|TRBV7-2
CASSLGWAPYNEQFF
TGTGCCAGCAGCTTAGGCTGGGCTCCCTACAATGAGCAGTTCTTC
>NA|NA|TRBJ1-4|TRBV24-1
CATSDPDTLNEKLFF
TGTGCCACCAGTGACCCGGACACCTTGAATGAAAAACTGTTTTTT